What follows are 30 T cell receptor beta chains derived from one specimen sequenced in a study of beta chain features in type 1 diabetes. The investigators reverse transcribed all of the isolated RNA, so they sequenced expressed TCRB transcripts. This table comes from immunoSEQ multiplex PCR, and its TCRdb copy is limited to in-frame clones, with some not included. The repertoire holds hundreds of thousands of clones, with approximately 12% as singletons. Sequencing was performed on naive CD4+ T cells from blood. These receptors originate from a man between 18 and 35 years old in good health.

This chain connects TRBV19 to TRBJ1-5; 9 bases are a match to TRBD1. V lost 2 bases, J lost 4 bases, and 3 bases stayed unmatched. CDR3 size: 15 residues. Germline V gene lookup returns CDR1 LNHDA and CDR2 SQIVND (reference sequence). DNA for the CDR3: TGTGCCAGTAGTATAACGACAGGGGGAAATCAGCCCCAGCATTTT. Translating gives CASSITTGGNQPQHF.

The V and J genes are TRBV28 and TRBJ1-5; D possibly corresponds to TRBD1 (5 bases). From germline, CDR1 is MDHEN and CDR2 SYDVKM. CDR3 length: 16 amino acids. V was cut by 3 bases and J by 3 bases, with 15 bases left in between. CDR3 residues: CASSFGRDTINQPQHF. CDR3 nucleotides: TGTGCCAGCAGTTTCGGCAGGGATACGATCAATCAGCCCCAGCATTTT.

This sequence joins TRBV7-2 and TRBJ2-7, with unresolved D. Looked up from germline, CDR1 is SGHTA and CDR2 is FQGNSA. Trimming stripped 0 bases from V and 0 bases from J, with 6 bases between. The CDR3 is made up of 14 amino acids. The CDR3 protein is CASSLAGVSYEQYF. Written as DNA, the CDR3 is TGTGCCAGCAGCTTAGCGGGCGTCTCCTACGAGCAGTACTTC. Together with reference TRBV7-2 and TRBJ2-7, the CDR3 gives the full variable domain: GAGVSQSPSNKVTEKGKDVELRCDPISGHTALYWYRQSLGQGLEFLIYFQGNSAPDKSGLPSDRFSAERTGGSVSTLTIQRTQQEDSAVYLCASSLAGVSYEQYFGPGTRLTVT.

This clone was seen only a few times. The rearrangement joins TRBV28 to TRBJ2-1; D perhaps matches TRBD1 (6 bases). This CDR3 is 16 amino acids long. V gave up 6 bases and J gave up 1 base, with 16 bases separating them. The germline gives CDR1 MDHEN, CDR2 SYDVKM. Here the CDR3 DNA reads TGTGCCAGCAGCACTCGAACAGGGAATTCCTACAATGAGCAGTTCTTC. Protein sequence: CASSTRTGNSYNEQFF.

V is TRBV4-3 and J is TRBJ2-1; TRBD2 is a possible D gene (5 bases). The CDR3 consists of 16 residues. V dropped 5 bases and J dropped 3 bases, with 17 bases sitting between them. CDR1 LGHNA and CDR2 YSLEER come from the germline V gene. The CDR3 DNA is TGCGCCAGCAGCTTCCTCAAGTCGGCGGGCTACAATGAGCAGTTCTTC. Translated: CASSFLKSAGYNEQFF.

The chain combines TRBV19 with TRBJ1-6; 7 nucleotides align to TRBD1. Trimming at V came to 10 bases and at J to 5 bases, leaving 14 bases not matched to a gene. The CDR3 spans 16 residues. Germline lookup yields CDR1 LNHDA and CDR2 SQIVND (reference sequence). CDR3 in DNA: TGTGCCACCGAGGCGAGGGGACAGCGAAATAATTCACCCCTCCACTTT. As protein: CATEARGQRNNSPLHF.

In its sample, this clone was seen a few times. V and J are TRBV7-9 and TRBJ2-1, with 8 bases matching TRBD1. Per germline, CDR1 SEHNR and CDR2 FQNEAQ (reference sequence). CDR3 size: 16 residues. J lost 15 bases, V lost 2 bases, and 18 bases had no gene match. The CDR3 loop reads CASSLTGTGLSLPGFF. In DNA, the CDR3 is TGTGCCAGCAGCTTAACCGGGACAGGCCTTTCCCTCCCCGGGTTCTTC.

The chain employs TRBV5-6 and TRBJ1-5; 7 positions agree with TRBD1. The V gene end was trimmed by 0 bases and the J gene end by 2 bases; junction bases not matched to a gene: 5. The germline CDR1 and CDR2 sequences are SGHDT and YYEEEE. The CDR3 covers 16 residues. The CDR3 reads CASSLGDRAGNQPQHF. CDR3 DNA sequence: TGTGCCAGCAGCTTGGGAGACAGGGCTGGCAATCAGCCCCAGCATTTT.

This clone has only a few counts. V and J are TRBV7-3 and TRBJ2-6, with D perhaps matching TRBD2 (7 bases). Trimming left V 2 bases short and J 2 bases short, with 10 bases between. The CDR3 has 16 residues. Germline V gives CDR1 SGHTA, CDR2 FQGTGA. In DNA, the CDR3 is TGTGCCAGCAGCTTAGCGGGGGCGGCTGGGGCCAACGTCCTGACTTTC. Its translation is CASSLAGAAGANVLTF.

This sequence joins TRBV28 and TRBJ1-2; 7 bases fit TRBD1. Germline lookup yields CDR1 MDHEN and CDR2 SYDVKM. There are 13 residues in the CDR3. V was pared by 6 bases and J by 7 bases, with 8 bases of the junction left unmatched. CDR3 in DNA: TGTGCCAGCAGGCTCACAGGGGCGGGTGGCTACACCTTC. Protein product: CASRLTGAGGYTF.

The rearrangement joins TRBV11-2 to TRBJ2-7; TRBD1 might be the D (6 bases). Germline V gene lookup returns CDR1 SGHAT and CDR2 FQNNGV. This CDR3 is built from 12 residues. Trimming pared 5 bases from V and 9 bases from J, leaving 14 bases between. CDR3 bases: TGTGCCAGCAGCACCTGGACAGCGGTGCAGTACTTC. This encodes CASSTWTAVQYF.

Written as DNA, the CDR3 is TGTGCCAGCAGCCTCGCGGCGAGCTCCTACAATGAGCAGTTCTTC. Translated: CASSLAASSYNEQFF. The chain has TRBV5-4 and TRBJ2-1; no firm D call. CDR3 length equals 15 residues. Trimming removed 4 bases at V and 0 bases at J, with 11 bases between. CDR1 and CDR2 (germline): SGHNT, YYREEE (reference sequence).

This clone was observed a handful of times. The chain employs TRBV28 and TRBJ1-2; no firm D call. The germline V gene has CDR1 MDHEN and CDR2 SYDVKM. This CDR3 contains 12 residues. With 7 bases removed from V and 4 bases from J, the gap between germline ends came to 10 bases. CDR3 sequence: CASKIRGYGYTF. Written as DNA, the CDR3 is TGTGCCAGCAAAATCCGGGGCTATGGCTACACCTTC.

The chain has TRBV5-1 and TRBJ2-5, with 8 nucleotides matching TRBD2. V lost 1 base and J lost 4; bases outside the gene matches: 9. CDR1 is SGHRS and CDR2 is YFSETQ in the germline V gene. The CDR3 spans 16 residues. CDR3 DNA sequence: TGCGCCAGCAGCTTGTCCAGCGGGAGATGGGTAGAGACCCAGTACTTC. Amino acid sequence: CASSLSSGRWVETQYF. Complete variable domain (other parts from reference TRBV5-1 and TRBJ2-5): KAGVTQTPRYLIKTRGQQVTLSCSPISGHRSVSWYQQTPGQGLQFLFEYFSETQRNKGNFPGRFSGRQFSNSRSEMNVSTLELGDSALYLCASSLSSGRWVETQYFGPGTRLLVL.

The chain combines TRBV28 with TRBJ1-5, with TRBD1 identical over 7 bases. Germline CDR1 reads MDHEN; CDR2 reads SYDVKM. V gave up 3 bases and J gave up 7 bases; unmatched junction bases: 12. This CDR3 region has 16 residues. CDR3 loop: CASSLFRDRLSQPQHF. The CDR3 DNA sequence: TGTGCCAGCAGTTTGTTCCGGGACAGACTTTCCCAGCCCCAGCATTTT. Combining the CDR3 with reference TRBV28 and TRBJ1-5 gives the whole variable domain DVKVTQSSRYLVKRTGEKVFLECVQDMDHENMFWYRQDPGLGLRLIYFSYDVKMKEKGDIPEGYSVSREKKERFSLILESASTNQTSMYLCASSLFRDRLSQPQHFGDGTRLSIL.

This clone has just a few counts. The chain joins TRBV18 to TRBJ2-6; D is possibly TRBD2 (6 bases). The CDR3 runs 15 residues. CDR1 and CDR2 from the germline V gene are KGHSH and LQKENI. V gave up 3 bases and J gave up 1 base, with 7 bases separating them. CDR3 sequence: CASSPGGSGANVLTF. CDR3 bases: TGTGCCAGCTCACCGGGGGGATCTGGGGCCAACGTCCTGACTTTC.

The J gene is TRBJ2-7, the V gene TRBV27; D gene unclear. V dropped 5 bases and J dropped 0 bases, with 8 bases sitting between them. Germline CDR1 reads MNHEY; CDR2 reads SMNVEV (reference sequence). The CDR3 has 13 residues. DNA of the CDR3: TGTGCCAGCAGTAAATACAGCTCCTACGAGCAGTACTTC. Amino acids: CASSKYSSYEQYF.

The chain employs TRBV28 and TRBJ2-5, with D possibly TRBD2 on 6 matching bases. The CDR3 extends over 15 amino acids. CDR1 and CDR2 (germline): MDHEN, SYDVKM. The V end lost 6 bases, the J end lost 4 bases, and 18 bases lay between the germline ends. CDR3 DNA: TGTGCCAGCAGCCCCCCGGAGGGGTGGGGAGAGACCCAGTACTTC. Encoded protein: CASSPPEGWGETQYF.

This clone was counted ten times or more. This chain links TRBV18 with TRBJ2-4; D may be TRBD1 (5 bases). The CDR3 is 14 amino acids. Trimming shortened V by 4 bases and J by 9 bases, and 16 bases separated the two germline ends. The germline CDR1 and CDR2 sequences are KGHSH and LQKENI. The CDR3 DNA sequence: TGTGCCAGCTCACAGGCGGAAAGGGGTCGCATTCAGTACTTC. It encodes CASSQAERGRIQYF.

The chain recombines TRBV19 with TRBJ2-3; D unresolved. This CDR3 spans 13 amino acids. Looked up from germline, CDR1 is LNHDA and CDR2 is SQIVND (reference sequence). V dropped 3 bases and J dropped 5 bases, with 9 bases sitting between them. DNA of the CDR3: TGTGCCAGTAGTATTACGGGTGTAGATACGCAGTATTTT. This translates into CASSITGVDTQYF.

The chain carries TRBV9 and TRBJ2-7, with 9 bases fitting TRBD1. This CDR3 spans 16 amino acids. The germline V gene has CDR1 SGDLS and CDR2 YYNGEE. The junction had 12 bases not matched to a gene; V was cut back by 4 bases and J by 4 bases. In DNA, the CDR3 is TGTGCCAGCAGCACACGAGCCGGGACAGGGCTATACGAGCAGTACTTC. The encoded protein is CASSTRAGTGLYEQYF.

In this sample, this clone turned up a few times. The rearrangement joins TRBV18 to TRBJ2-7; perhaps TRBD2 as D (6 bases). The CDR3 has 15 residues. Germline loops: CDR1 KGHSH, CDR2 LQKENI. The V end lost 3 bases, the J end lost 5 bases, and 17 bases lay between the germline ends. For the CDR3, the DNA is TGTGCCAGCTCACCCGCCCTTTTAGCGGCCCACGAGCAGTACTTC. Translated, it gives CASSPALLAAHEQYF.

The CDR3: CASSSSGGQHTGELFF. The CDR3 nucleotides are TGTGCCAGCAGCTCTAGCGGGGGGCAACACACCGGGGAGCTGTTTTTT. The rearrangement uses TRBV5-4 and TRBJ2-2; TRBD2 agrees at 11 bases. Germline CDR1 reads SGHNT; CDR2 reads YYREEE (reference sequence). The CDR3 length is 16 residues. Germline trimming cut 3 bases from V and 3 bases from J; bases unmatched to any gene: 4.

For the CDR3, the DNA is TGTGCCAGCAGCTTGGAATCGGTCAGGGGTTCACCCCTCCACTTT. It specifies CASSLESVRGSPLHF. The chain combines TRBV5-6 with TRBJ1-6; D may be TRBD1 (6 bases). This CDR3 contains 15 residues. With 0 bases removed from V and 9 bases from J, the gap between germline ends came to 13 bases. Germline-derived CDR1 and CDR2 are SGHDT and YYEEEE.

Only a few counts were recorded for this clone. The chain uses TRBV18 and TRBJ2-7; the D gene is possibly TRBD2 (6 bases). V lost 2 bases and J lost 2, with 7 bases in between. This CDR3 spans 13 amino acids. CDR1 and CDR2 from the germline V gene are KGHSH and LQKENI. The CDR3 coding sequence is TGTGCCAGCTCACCAGGGGGGACCTACGAGCAGTACTTC. Protein product: CASSPGGTYEQYF.

This chain links TRBV28 with TRBJ2-5; 9 positions match TRBD2. The CDR3 length is 12 residues. Germline CDR1 and CDR2: MDHEN and SYDVKM. The J segment lost 5 bases and the V segment lost 6 bases, leaving 1 base of the junction unmatched. The CDR3 DNA is TGTGCCAGCAGGGGACTAGCCGAGACCCAGTACTTC. This codes for CASRGLAETQYF.

In its sample, this clone was seen a few times. The J gene is TRBJ1-1, the V gene TRBV29-1, with 7 bases aligning to TRBD1. V was clipped by 7 bases and J by 0 bases; unmatched bases: 5. The CDR3 runs to 13 residues. In germline, CDR1 is SQVTM, CDR2 ANQGSEA. CDR3 protein: CSAYRGMNTEAFF. The CDR3 nucleotides read TGCAGCGCTTACAGGGGAATGAACACTGAAGCTTTCTTT.

This rearrangement joins TRBV4-1 to TRBJ1-5, with 10 bases that match TRBD1. The V and J ends lost 1 base and 10 bases, in that order; junction bases with no gene match: 7. This CDR3 region has 15 residues. Germline V lookup: CDR1 MGHRA, CDR2 YSYEKL. CDR3 DNA: TGCGCCAGCAGCCAAGCCTGGGACAGGGGTAATCCCCAGCATTTT. Protein: CASSQAWDRGNPQHF.

The J gene is TRBJ1-1, the V gene TRBV7-9; 7 bases align to TRBD1. The CDR3 totals 14 residues. Germline V gene sequence: CDR1 SEHNR, CDR2 FQNEAQ (reference sequence). Germline trimming cut 5 bases from V and 9 bases from J; bases unmatched to any gene: 12. CDR3 DNA sequence: TGTGCCAGCAGCCGTGGGACAGTGACCCTTAAAGCTTTCTTT. It yields the protein CASSRGTVTLKAFF.

In this sample, this clone turned up a few times. J is TRBJ2-1 and V is TRBV19; 13 nucleotides match TRBD2. This CDR3 has 18 residues. Germline V gene lookup returns CDR1 LNHDA and CDR2 SQIVND (reference sequence). V dropped 6 bases and J dropped 0; count of bases not matched to a gene: 8. The CDR3 DNA follows: TGTGCCAGTAGCCAGGGACTAGCGGGATCGAGCTCCTACAATGAGCAGTTCTTC. Encoded protein: CASSQGLAGSSSYNEQFF.